These 5 T cell receptor beta chains came from one sample sequenced in a study of cytomegalovirus exposure and HLA in healthy donors. PCR employed 60 Vbeta and 13 Jbeta primers. Method: immunoSEQ multiplex PCR; TCRdb's copy keeps in-frame clones and lacks some. In the table there are around 200,000 clones, roughly three quarters of which are singletons. Sequencing used PBMCs. The receptors here all came from a male donor in good health and CMV-seronegative.

The chain has TRBV18 and TRBJ1-4, with 7 bases fitting TRBD1. CDR3 length: 16 amino acids. The V and J ends lost 3 bases and 5 bases, in that order; junction bases with no gene match: 9. From germline, CDR1 is KGHSH and CDR2 LQKENI. CDR3 nucleotide sequence: TGTGCCAGCTCACCCGACGGGGCAGGGGGGAATGAAAAACTGTTTTTT. Residues: CASSPDGAGGNEKLFF.

The chain has TRBV5-4 and TRBJ2-7; maybe TRBD2 (6 bases). The germline V gene encodes CDR1 SGHNT and CDR2 YYREEE (reference sequence). The CDR3 length is 15 residues. Trimming took off 1 base at V and 1 base at J, with 12 bases between the two ends. The CDR3 sequence is CASSLTGVGSYEQYF. The DNA for the CDR3 is TGTGCCAGCAGCTTGACGGGGGTGGGGTCCTACGAGCAGTACTTC.

V gene TRBV5-4 combines with J gene TRBJ2-7; TRBD2 matches at 12 bases. The CDR3 runs to 16 residues. Germline V gene sequence: CDR1 SGHNT, CDR2 YYREEE (reference sequence). The ends lost 2 bases at V and 7 bases at J; junction bases unmatched: 10. CDR3 coding DNA: TGTGCCAGCAGCTTTCGACTAGCGGGAGATTCGGATGAGCAGTACTTC. Amino acids: CASSFRLAGDSDEQYF.

V is TRBV18 and J is TRBJ2-3; maybe TRBD1 (5 bases). Germline V CDR1 and CDR2: KGHSH, LQKENI. The CDR3 is made up of 14 amino acids. Deletions cut 5 bases from V and 1 base from J, with 10 bases between. The CDR3 region has the DNA TGTGCCAGCTCAGGGGCCAGGGGCACAGATACGCAGTATTTT. As protein: CASSGARGTDTQYF.

As concerns this clone: The sample contains more than one DNA sequence encoding this CDR3. V is TRBV9 and J is TRBJ1-1; tentative D call: TRBD1 (6 bases). Germline assignment: CDR1 SGDLS and CDR2 YYNGEE. This CDR3 has 13 residues. The ends were cut back, 2 bases at V and 1 base at J, with 6 bases in the middle. The CDR3 region has the DNA TGTGCCAGCAGCGTGACAGGGAACACTGAAGCTTTCTTT. Protein product: CASSVTGNTEAFF.